This T cell receptor beta chain was sequenced for a study of blood T cell repertoires in COVID-19. Across the study: The study drew acute and convalescent COVID-19 samples from the United States, Italy and Spain. PBMCs, B-cell-depleted T cells, or T cells were the source of the cDNA or gDNA that made up the material.

Living in roughly 25 US areas, the participants were between roughly 18 and 89 years of age. The method was immunoSEQ multiplex PCR; TCRdb's version includes in-frame clones alone and lacks a portion of them. Among 250,000 to 300,000 clones, about 80% were seen once, and the ten largest hold around 4.1%. This CDR3 comprises 13 residues. The germline V gene encodes CDR1 MGHDK and CDR2 SYGVNS. V trimming: 4 bases; J trimming: 4 bases; junction bases outside the gene matches: 2. Input material: PBMCs or T cells enriched from blood (not recorded which). This clonotype originated in a man aged 25 to 40 with acute COVID-19. The rearrangement joins TRBV25-1 to TRBJ1-1; 8 bases agree with TRBD1. The CDR3 sequence is CASSGTGTTEAFF. The CDR3 nucleotides read TGTGCCAGCAGTGGGACAGGGACCACTGAAGCTTTCTTT.